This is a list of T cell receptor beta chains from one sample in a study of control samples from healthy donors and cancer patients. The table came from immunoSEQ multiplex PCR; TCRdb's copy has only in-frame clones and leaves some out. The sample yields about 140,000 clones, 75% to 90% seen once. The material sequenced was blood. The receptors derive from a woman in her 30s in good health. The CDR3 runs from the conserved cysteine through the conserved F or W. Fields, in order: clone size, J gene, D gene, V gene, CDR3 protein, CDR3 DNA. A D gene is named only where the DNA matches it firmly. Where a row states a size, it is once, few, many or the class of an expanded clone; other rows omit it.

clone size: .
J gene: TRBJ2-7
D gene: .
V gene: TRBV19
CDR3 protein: CASSIGLDTLSYEQYF
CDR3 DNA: TGTGCCAGTAGTATTGGTTTGGACACCCTCTCCTACGAGCAGTACTTC

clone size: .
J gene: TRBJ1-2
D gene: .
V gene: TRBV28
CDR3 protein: CASSFSTYGYTF
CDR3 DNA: TGTGCCAGCAGTTTCTCCACCTATGGCTACACCTTC

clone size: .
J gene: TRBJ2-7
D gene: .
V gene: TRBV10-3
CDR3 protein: CAISGGTDSSYEQYF
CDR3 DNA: TGTGCCATCAGTGGGGGGACGGATAGCTCCTACGAGCAGTACTTC

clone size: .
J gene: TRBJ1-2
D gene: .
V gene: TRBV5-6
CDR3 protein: CASSLRAAVYNYGYTF
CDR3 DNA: TGTGCCAGCAGCTTGAGGGCAGCCGTTTATAACTATGGCTACACCTTC

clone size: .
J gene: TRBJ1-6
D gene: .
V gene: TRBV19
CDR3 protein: CASSAGSSYNSPLHF
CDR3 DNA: TGTGCCAGTAGTGCAGGGAGCTCCTATAATTCACCCCTCCACTTT

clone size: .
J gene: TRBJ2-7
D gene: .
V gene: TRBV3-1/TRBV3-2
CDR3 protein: CASQPAPDSSLSF
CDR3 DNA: TGTGCCAGCCAACCGGCACCGGACAGCTCCCTTAGCTTC

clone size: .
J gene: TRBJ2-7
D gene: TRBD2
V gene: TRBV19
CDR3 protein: CASSIPSGGIYEQYF
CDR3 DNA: TGTGCCAGTAGTATTCCAAGCGGGGGAATCTACGAGCAGTACTTC

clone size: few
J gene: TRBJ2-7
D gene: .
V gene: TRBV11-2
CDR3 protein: CASSYSLQGVYEQYF
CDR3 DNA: TGTGCCAGCAGCTACTCGCTACAGGGAGTCTACGAGCAGTACTTC

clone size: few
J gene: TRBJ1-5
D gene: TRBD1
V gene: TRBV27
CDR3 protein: CASSSQGAGQPQHF
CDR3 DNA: TGTGCCAGCAGTTCACAGGGGGCAGGTCAGCCCCAGCATTTT

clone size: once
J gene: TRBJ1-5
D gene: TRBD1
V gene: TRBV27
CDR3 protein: CASSPTDRGAGNQPQHF
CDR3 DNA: TGTGCCAGCAGTCCCACAGACAGGGGCGCGGGCAATCAGCCCCAGCATTTT

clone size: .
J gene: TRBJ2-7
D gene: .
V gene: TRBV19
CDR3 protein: CASSPGTLRRDEQYF
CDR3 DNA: TGTGCCAGTAGTCCCGGGACCCTCCGTCGTGACGAGCAGTACTTC

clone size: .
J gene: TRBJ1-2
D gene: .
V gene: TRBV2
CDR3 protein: CASSEEWGANYGYTF
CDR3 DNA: TGTGCCAGCAGTGAGGAATGGGGGGCAAACTATGGCTACACCTTC

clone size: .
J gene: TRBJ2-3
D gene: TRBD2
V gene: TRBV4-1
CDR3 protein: CASSQDSGLAVSTDTQYF
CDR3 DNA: TGCGCCAGCAGCCAAGATTCGGGGCTAGCGGTTAGCACAGATACGCAGTATTTT

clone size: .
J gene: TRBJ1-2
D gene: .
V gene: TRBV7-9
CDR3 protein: CASSLRPQGIGYGYTF
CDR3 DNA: TGTGCCAGCAGCTTACGCCCCCAGGGGATCGGCTATGGCTACACCTTC

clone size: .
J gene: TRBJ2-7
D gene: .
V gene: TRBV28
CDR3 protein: CASSVSYEQYF
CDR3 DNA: TGTGCCAGCAGTGTATCCTACGAGCAGTACTTC

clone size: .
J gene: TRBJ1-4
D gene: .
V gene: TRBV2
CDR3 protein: CASSGGRGEKLFF
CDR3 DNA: TGTGCCAGCAGTGGCGGGAGGGGCGAAAAACTGTTTTTT

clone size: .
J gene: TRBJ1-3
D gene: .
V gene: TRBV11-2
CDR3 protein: CASSSPPGTIYF
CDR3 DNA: TGTGCCAGCAGCTCTCCCCCTGGCACCATATATTTT

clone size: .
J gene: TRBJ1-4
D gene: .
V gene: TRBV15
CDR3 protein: CATSGSREITAGKLFF
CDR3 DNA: TGTGCCACCAGCGGCTCCCGGGAAATCACCGCGGGAAAACTGTTTTTT

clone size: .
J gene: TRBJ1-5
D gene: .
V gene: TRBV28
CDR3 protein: CATQGSNQPQHF
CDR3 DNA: TGTGCCACCCAAGGTAGCAATCAGCCCCAGCATTTT

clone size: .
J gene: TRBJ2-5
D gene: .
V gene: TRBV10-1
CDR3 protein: CASSESETQYF
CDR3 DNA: TGCGCCAGCAGTGAGTCAGAGACCCAGTACTTC